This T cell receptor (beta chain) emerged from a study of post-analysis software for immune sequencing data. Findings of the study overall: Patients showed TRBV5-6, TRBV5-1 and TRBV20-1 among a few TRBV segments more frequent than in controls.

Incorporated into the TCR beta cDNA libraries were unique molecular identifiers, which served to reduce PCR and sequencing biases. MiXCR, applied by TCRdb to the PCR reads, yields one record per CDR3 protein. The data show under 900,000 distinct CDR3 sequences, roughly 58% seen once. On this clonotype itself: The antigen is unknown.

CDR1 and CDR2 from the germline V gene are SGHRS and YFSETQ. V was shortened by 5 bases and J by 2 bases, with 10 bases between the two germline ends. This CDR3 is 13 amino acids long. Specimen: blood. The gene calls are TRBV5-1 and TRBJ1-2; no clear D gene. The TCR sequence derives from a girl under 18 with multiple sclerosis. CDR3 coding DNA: TGCGCCAGCAGACTACAAGTAAACTATGGCTACACCTTC. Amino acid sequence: CASRLQVNYGYTF.